This T cell receptor beta chain was sequenced during a study of blood T cell repertoires in COVID-19. TCRdb's table, derived via immunoSEQ multiplex PCR, lists solely in-frame clones and lacks some. The sample has fewer than 350,000 clones; 88% are singletons. The V gene end was trimmed by 4 bases and the J gene end by 4 bases; junction bases not matched to a gene: 18. The germline CDR1 and CDR2 sequences are SQVTM and ANQGSEA. This CDR3 is built from 18 residues. Residents of 24 US areas, aged roughly 18 to 89 years, made up the participants. Sequencing was done on a sample of PBMCs or T cells enriched from blood (not recorded which). The receptor was derived from a woman aged 60-75 years in a cohort exposed to, infected with or recovered from COVID-19 (not recorded which). The J gene is TRBJ2-3, the V gene TRBV29-1; TRBD2 agrees at 9 bases. CDR3 sequence: CSVVRGGSGRPYSDTQYF. CDR3 bases: TGCAGCGTTGTAAGAGGGGGGAGCGGGAGGCCTTATTCAGATACGCAGTATTTT.